This T cell receptor beta chain was recorded in a study of cytomegalovirus exposure and HLA in healthy donors. The CDR3 has 13 residues. General study findings and limits: Researchers catalogued over 150 TCR beta chains as cytomegalovirus-associated. Compared with the roughly 700-donor mean, an Asian-associated ancestry cluster reportedly had fewer N-insertions, according to a later analysis.

Healthy bone marrow donors made up the donor group. To note about this clone: Its specificity is unknown.

The PCR was carried out with 60 Vbeta primers and 13 Jbeta primers. Profiling relied on immunoSEQ multiplex PCR, and the TCRdb table lists in-frame clones only, not all of them. The sample consists of some 190,000 clones, approximately 88% of them appearing once. Material for sequencing was PBMCs. This sequence originates from a boy aged 2 to 9 in good health and CMV-seronegative. The chain recombines TRBV1 with TRBJ1-2; TRBD1, the table's D call, was not compared with the DNA. TRBV1 is designated a pseudogene. CDR3 bases: TGCACCAGCAGCCGGACAGGGAGCTATGGCTACACCTTC. Encoded protein: CTSSRTGSYGYTF.